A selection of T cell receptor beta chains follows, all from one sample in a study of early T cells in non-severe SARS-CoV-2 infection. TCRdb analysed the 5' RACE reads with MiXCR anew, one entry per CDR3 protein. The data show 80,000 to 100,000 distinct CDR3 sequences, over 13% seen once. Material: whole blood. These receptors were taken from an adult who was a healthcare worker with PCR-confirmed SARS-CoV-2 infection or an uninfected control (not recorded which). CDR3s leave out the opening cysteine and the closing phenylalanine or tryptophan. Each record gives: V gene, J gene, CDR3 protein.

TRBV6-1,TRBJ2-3,ASSEDRQPLDTQY
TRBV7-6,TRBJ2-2,GSSLAPPLLLAGDTGELF
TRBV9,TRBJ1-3,ASSPTSDSGNTIY
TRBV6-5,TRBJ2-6,ASSYGISGANVLT
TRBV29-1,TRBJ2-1,RGQGYNEQF
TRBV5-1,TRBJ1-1,ASSPGQGGGAF
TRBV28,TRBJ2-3,ASSLPGTSGRIAQY
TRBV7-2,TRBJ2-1,ASSLDYPNEQF
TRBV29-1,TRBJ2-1,SVRESLNEQF
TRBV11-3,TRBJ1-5,ASSLELGTGFGQPQH
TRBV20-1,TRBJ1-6,SVRGGQGASPLH
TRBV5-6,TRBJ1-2,ASSLNGQANYGYT
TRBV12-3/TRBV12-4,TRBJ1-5,ASSFWGGQPQH
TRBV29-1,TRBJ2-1,SVEGSEQF
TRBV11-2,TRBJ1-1,ASSFPRQNTEAF
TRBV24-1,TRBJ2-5,ATSDPGTPQETQY
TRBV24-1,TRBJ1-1,ATRGQGAAAEAF
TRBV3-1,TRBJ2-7,ASSQDWSGDSGEQY
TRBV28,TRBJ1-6,ASSLQYNSPLH
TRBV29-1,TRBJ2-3,SVGRTGARDTQY
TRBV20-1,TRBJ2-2,SARDLAGTDNTGELF
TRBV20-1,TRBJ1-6,SASRGQGYDNSPLH
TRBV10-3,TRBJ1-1,AISRDNTEAF
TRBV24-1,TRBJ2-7,ATADRENYEQY
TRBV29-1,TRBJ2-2,SAPGPMGLGELF
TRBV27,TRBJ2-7,ASTSTVPYEQY
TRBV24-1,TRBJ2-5,ATGIGGQETQY
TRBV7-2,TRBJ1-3,ASSLTSGVGNTIY
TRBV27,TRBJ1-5,ASSQRTAGGQPQH
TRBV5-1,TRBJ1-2,ASSLELSPGYT
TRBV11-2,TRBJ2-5,ASSQGGPGDQY
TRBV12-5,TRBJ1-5,ASNLDSNQPQH
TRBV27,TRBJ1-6,ASSPLLTHSPLH
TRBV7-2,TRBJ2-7,ASSLVDPAYEQY
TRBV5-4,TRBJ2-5,ASSQKTGEETQY
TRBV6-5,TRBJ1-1,ASTEQGPNTEAF
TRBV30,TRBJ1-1,AWSDSGTEAF
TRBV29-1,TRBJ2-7,SVRIPVPYEQY
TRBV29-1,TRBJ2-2,SVRGQGNTGELF
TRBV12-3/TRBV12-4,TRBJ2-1,ASSFGRGSYNEQF
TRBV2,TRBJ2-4,ASTPGGFIAKNIQY
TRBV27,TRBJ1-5,ASSSGGLNQPQH
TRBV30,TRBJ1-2,AWSERGDYGYT
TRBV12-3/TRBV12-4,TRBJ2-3,ASSRDRGYTDTQY
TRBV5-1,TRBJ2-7,ASIGGGEQY
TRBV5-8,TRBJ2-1,ASSFRQGFYNEQF